The 27 T cell receptor beta chains presented below share a single source sample, sequenced in a study of blood T cell repertoires in COVID-19. Sequencing used immunoSEQ multiplex PCR; TCRdb keeps in-frame clones, though not all of them. The profile covers roughly 160,000 clones, with under 90% appearing a single time and 10% to 15% taken by the ten largest. The sequenced sample consisted of PBMCs or T cells enriched from blood (not recorded which). These receptors originate from a man between 50 and 59 years old who had recovered from COVID-19.

The chain is built from TRBV9 and TRBJ1-3, with 8 bases aligning to TRBD1. There are 15 residues in the CDR3. V dropped 0 bases and J dropped 4; count of bases not matched to a gene: 3. Germline V gene sequence: CDR1 SGDLS, CDR2 YYNGEE. The CDR3 DNA reads TGTGCCAGCAGCGTAGCTCAGGGGGCAGGAAACACCATATATTTT. Translation: CASSVAQGAGNTIYF.

The chain carries TRBV5-1 and TRBJ1-3; no clear D. V lost 5 bases and J lost 0, with 12 bases in between. The germline CDR1 and CDR2 sequences are SGHRS and YFSETQ. CDR3 size: 15 residues. The CDR3 here is CASRGGFDSGNTIYF. DNA for the CDR3: TGCGCCAGCAGAGGCGGATTTGACTCTGGAAACACCATATATTTT.

This clone was seen only once. The chain carries TRBV4-1 and TRBJ2-7; D is perhaps TRBD2 (7 bases). The V gene lost 0 bases and the J gene lost 6 bases, with 21 bases spanning the gap. Germline assignment: CDR1 MGHRA and CDR2 YSYEKL. The length of the CDR3 is 17 residues. Here the CDR3 DNA reads TGCGCCAGCAGCCAAGATCAAGTGGCGGGGGCGTCGGGCGAGCAGTACTTC. Translation: CASSQDQVAGASGEQYF.

V usage is TRBV19 and J usage is TRBJ2-7, with a possible D match to TRBD2 (6 bases). Deletions cut 1 base from V and 3 bases from J, with 7 bases between. CDR3 size: 13 residues. Germline V gives CDR1 LNHDA, CDR2 SQIVND (reference sequence). The CDR3 protein is CASSIGRGYEQYF. The DNA of the CDR3 is TGTGCCAGTAGTATAGGGCGGGGCTACGAGCAGTACTTC.

The rearrangement joins TRBV5-1 to TRBJ1-4, with a possible D match to TRBD1 (6 bases). The V gene lost 4 bases and the J gene lost 1 base, with 11 bases spanning the gap. The CDR3 has 15 residues. Germline V gene lookup returns CDR1 SGHRS and CDR2 YFSETQ. The DNA for the CDR3 is TGCGCCAGCAGCCTTATACAGGGAACTAATGAAAAACTGTTTTTT. Amino acid sequence: CASSLIQGTNEKLFF. The complete variable domain, with remaining parts taken from reference TRBV5-1 and TRBJ1-4, reads KAGVTQTPRYLIKTRGQQVTLSCSPISGHRSVSWYQQTPGQGLQFLFEYFSETQRNKGNFPGRFSGRQFSNSRSEMNVSTLELGDSALYLCASSLIQGTNEKLFFGSGTQLSVL.

The V call is TRBV7-9, the J call TRBJ1-2; 12 positions match TRBD1. Germline V lookup: CDR1 SEHNR, CDR2 FQNEAQ (reference sequence). The V segment lost 5 bases and the J segment 2 bases; nucleotides outside the gene matches: 12. The CDR3 sequence is 18 residues long. CDR3 in amino acids: CASSADRDRGRGNYGYTF. In nucleotides, the CDR3 is TGTGCCAGCAGCGCGGACCGGGACAGGGGGCGCGGCAACTATGGCTACACCTTC.

This clone appeared once. This chain links TRBV27 with TRBJ2-1, with 15 bases identical to TRBD2. CDR1 MNHEY and CDR2 SMNVEV come from the germline V gene (reference sequence). The CDR3 totals 22 residues. Trimming removed 7 bases from V and 0 bases from J; junction bases left unmatched: 19. CDR3 nucleotide sequence: TGTGCCAGCAAAAGGTCCGGAGTGCCGGGACTAGCGGGGGGCGTCTCCTACAATGAGCAGTTCTTC. This codes for CASKRSGVPGLAGGVSYNEQFF.

This chain connects TRBV10-2 to TRBJ1-6; TRBD1 matches at 7 bases. Looked up from germline, CDR1 is WSHSY and CDR2 is SAAADI. The V segment lost 10 bases and the J segment 11 bases; nucleotides outside the gene matches: 11. The CDR3 sequence is 13 residues long. CDR3 region: CATQEQGGTPLHF. CDR3 sequence (DNA): TGCGCCACCCAGGAGCAGGGGGGAACACCCCTCCACTTT.

The chain is built from TRBV19 and TRBJ1-5; TRBD1 matches 10 bases. The CDR3 has 17 amino acids. Looked up from germline, CDR1 is LNHDA and CDR2 is SQIVND (reference sequence). The trim removed 4 bases at V and 3 bases at J, leaving 9 bases unmatched. The CDR3 loop is CASSTPPGTGDNQPQHF. The DNA of the CDR3 is TGTGCCAGTAGTACCCCTCCCGGGACAGGGGACAATCAGCCCCAGCATTTT.

The rearrangement uses TRBV28 and TRBJ2-5, with TRBD2 matching 11 bases. Germline CDR1 reads MDHEN; CDR2 reads SYDVKM. The CDR3 covers 19 residues. With 3 bases clipped from V and 1 base from J, the junction kept 13 bases outside the gene matches. The CDR3 region is CASSFSTSGATPPQETQYF. CDR3 bases: TGTGCCAGCAGTTTCTCGACTAGCGGGGCTACCCCGCCCCAAGAGACCCAGTACTTC.

This chain joins TRBV5-1 and TRBJ1-2; D uncertain. V was shortened by 0 bases and J by 4 bases, with 7 bases between the two germline ends. The CDR3 runs 13 residues. Germline CDR1 is SGHRS and CDR2 is YFSETQ. DNA for the CDR3: TGCGCCAGCAGCTTGGGGCCCTCCTATGGCTACACCTTC. It encodes CASSLGPSYGYTF.

The genes are TRBV3-1 (or the pseudogene TRBV3-2) and TRBJ1-1; tentatively, D is TRBD1 (5 bases). This CDR3 has 13 residues. Germline lookup yields CDR1 LGHDT and CDR2 YNNKEL (reference sequence). Trimming removed 4 bases from V and 4 bases from J, with 10 bases in between. CDR3 in DNA: TGTGCCAGCAGCCTAGGGGTGTCCACTGAAGCTTTCTTT. It is translated as CASSLGVSTEAFF.

V and J are TRBV7-3 and TRBJ2-1; possibly TRBD1 for D (6 bases). This CDR3 region has 16 residues. Trimming removed 2 bases at V and 8 bases at J, with 19 bases between. CDR1 is SGHTA, CDR2 FQGTGA, per germline. CDR3 amino acids: CASSLGLLQGSDEQFF. DNA of the CDR3: TGTGCCAGCAGCTTAGGATTGCTACAGGGTAGCGATGAGCAGTTCTTC.

The chain joins TRBV18 to TRBJ2-5, with D possibly matching TRBD1 (5 bases). V was cut by 1 base and J by 2 bases, with 8 bases left in between. In germline, CDR1 is KGHSH, CDR2 LQKENI. The CDR3 is 14 amino acids. For the CDR3, the DNA is TGTGCCAGCTCACCACAGCAGGGACAAGAGACCCAGTACTTC. Translated: CASSPQQGQETQYF. Full variable domain (remainder filled in from reference TRBV18 and TRBJ2-5): NAGVMQNPRHLVRRRGQEARLRCSPMKGHSHVYWYRQLPEEGLKFMVYLQKENIIDESGMPKERFSAEFPKEGPSILRIQQVVRGDSAAYFCASSPQQGQETQYFGPGTRLLVL.

V usage is TRBV1 and J usage is TRBJ1-2; the table's D call, TRBD1, has no DNA check behind it. TRBV1 is a pseudogene locus. The CDR3 extends over 15 amino acids. The CDR3 is CTSSQTGSGVYGYTF. CDR3 DNA: TGCACCAGCAGCCAGACAGGGAGTGGAGTCTATGGCTACACCTTC.

The V gene is TRBV24-1, the J gene TRBJ1-2, with D possibly TRBD1 on 6 matching bases. Per the germline V gene, CDR1 is KGHDR and CDR2 is SFDVKD. The ends were cut back, 5 bases at V and 0 bases at J, with 12 bases in the middle. The CDR3 consists of 15 residues. CDR3 region: CATSAPGQANYGYTF. The CDR3 coding sequence is TGTGCCACCAGTGCCCCGGGACAAGCTAACTATGGCTACACCTTC.

This clone appeared a single time. The CDR3 reads CASSPAGKGGYEQYF. In nucleotides, the CDR3 is TGTGCCAGCTCACCGGCGGGGAAGGGGGGGTACGAGCAGTACTTC. V is TRBV18 and J is TRBJ2-7; D is possibly TRBD2 (7 bases). The CDR3 runs to 15 residues. V lost 3 bases and J lost 4, with 16 bases in between. CDR1 and CDR2 from the germline V gene are KGHSH and LQKENI.

V usage is TRBV7-2 and J usage is TRBJ2-7; D may be TRBD1 (5 bases). V was clipped by 3 bases and J by 4 bases, with 10 bases between them. Germline CDR1 and CDR2: SGHTA and FQGNSA. The length of the CDR3 is 13 residues. CDR3 in DNA: TGTGCCAGCAGCTTGGGGCCACATTACGAGCAGTACTTC. As protein: CASSLGPHYEQYF.

A word on this clone: At one end the junction does not follow the germline gene, possibly because of a read error. This chain links TRBV28 with TRBJ1-6, with D tentatively TRBD1 (5 bases). The germline CDR1 and CDR2 sequences are MDHEN and SYDVKM. CDR3 length equals 13 residues. For the CDR3, the DNA is TGTGCCAGCAGTGGAGGGGTTAATTCACCCCCCCACTTT. The encoded protein is CASSGGVNSPPHF.

This clone was recorded only once. The chain couples TRBV4-1 to TRBJ2-3; 7 nucleotides match TRBD2. CDR1 and CDR2 (germline): MGHRA, YSYEKL. The CDR3 totals 16 residues. The V gene end was trimmed by 1 base and the J gene end by 5 bases; junction bases not matched to a gene: 9. CDR3 sequence (DNA): TGCGCCAGCAGCCAAGTGGTAGCGGGCGGGCTAGATACGCAGTATTTT. This gives the protein CASSQVVAGGLDTQYF.

This rearrangement joins TRBV7-2 to TRBJ2-3, with a weak D call TRBD1 (6 bases). V was cut by 9 bases and J by 1 base, with 11 bases left in between. The CDR3 sequence is 13 residues long. In germline, CDR1 is SGHTA, CDR2 FQGNSA. This chain's CDR3 is CASAGTRTDTQYF. The DNA for the CDR3 is TGTGCCAGTGCCGGGACACGCACAGATACGCAGTATTTT. The full variable domain, rest sourced from reference TRBV7-2 and TRBJ2-3, is GAGVSQSPSNKVTEKGKDVELRCDPISGHTALYWYRQSLGQGLEFLIYFQGNSAPDKSGLPSDRFSAERTGGSVSTLTIQRTQQEDSAVYLCASAGTRTDTQYFGPGTRLTVL.

The V gene is TRBV4-2, the J gene TRBJ1-1; 7 bases are shared with TRBD1. V dropped 3 bases and J dropped 0; count of bases not matched to a gene: 4. This CDR3 has 15 amino acids. The germline CDR1 and CDR2 sequences are LGHNA and YNFKEQ. The CDR3 is CASSHETGLNTEAFF. In nucleotides, the CDR3 is TGTGCCAGCAGCCACGAGACAGGGCTGAACACTGAAGCTTTCTTT.

The CDR3 sequence is CSVDGTGPDAYEQYF. DNA of the CDR3: TGCAGCGTTGACGGGACAGGCCCAGACGCCTACGAGCAGTACTTC. The chain joins TRBV29-1 to TRBJ2-7; 8 positions match TRBD1. CDR1 is SQVTM and CDR2 is ANQGSEA in the germline V gene. This CDR3 is built from 15 residues. V was clipped by 3 bases and J by 2 bases; unmatched bases: 9.

This clone has just a few counts. The chain combines TRBV24-1 with TRBJ2-1, with 11 bases that match TRBD1. After removal of 4 bases from V and 7 bases from J, the junction contained 5 bases not matched to a gene. From germline, CDR1 is KGHDR and CDR2 SFDVKD. The CDR3 is 15 residues long. The CDR3 coding sequence is TGTGCCACCAGTGAGTGGACAGGGGGCTTGAATGAGCAGTTCTTC. It is translated as CATSEWTGGLNEQFF.

J is TRBJ1-1 and V is TRBV27; tentative D call: TRBD1 (5 bases). Germline CDR1 reads MNHEY; CDR2 reads SMNVEV (reference sequence). Deletions cut 3 bases from V and 4 bases from J, with 9 bases between. The CDR3 has 13 amino acids. CDR3 loop: CASSLGGGTEAFF. In DNA form, the CDR3 reads TGTGCCAGCAGTTTGGGGGGGGGCACTGAAGCTTTCTTT.

The chain employs TRBV3-1 (or the pseudogene TRBV3-2) and TRBJ2-2; weak D call: TRBD2 (5 bases). Trimming shortened V by 4 bases and J by 0 bases, and 12 bases separated the two germline ends. Germline V gives CDR1 LGHDT, CDR2 YNNKEL (reference sequence). The CDR3 totals 16 residues. The CDR3 coding sequence is TGTGCCAGCAGCCCAGGCGGGCCTCCGAACACCGGGGAGCTGTTTTTT. Translating gives CASSPGGPPNTGELFF.

This clone has just one count. V and J are TRBV2 and TRBJ2-7, with D tentatively TRBD2 (5 bases). The V end was cut by 3 bases, the J end by 7 bases, with 16 bases between. Germline loops: CDR1 SNHLY, CDR2 FYNNEI. CDR3 length: 14 amino acids. In DNA form, the CDR3 reads TGTGCCAGCAGTGACGGCAGTTTCCGGGGAGAGCAGTACTTC. This codes for CASSDGSFRGEQYF. The full variable domain, completed using reference TRBV2 and TRBJ2-7, is EPEVTQTPSHQVTQMGQEVILRCVPISNHLYFYWYRQILGQKVEFLVSFYNNEISEKSEIFDDQFSVERPDGSNFTLKIRSTKLEDSAMYFCASSDGSFRGEQYFGPGTRLTVT.